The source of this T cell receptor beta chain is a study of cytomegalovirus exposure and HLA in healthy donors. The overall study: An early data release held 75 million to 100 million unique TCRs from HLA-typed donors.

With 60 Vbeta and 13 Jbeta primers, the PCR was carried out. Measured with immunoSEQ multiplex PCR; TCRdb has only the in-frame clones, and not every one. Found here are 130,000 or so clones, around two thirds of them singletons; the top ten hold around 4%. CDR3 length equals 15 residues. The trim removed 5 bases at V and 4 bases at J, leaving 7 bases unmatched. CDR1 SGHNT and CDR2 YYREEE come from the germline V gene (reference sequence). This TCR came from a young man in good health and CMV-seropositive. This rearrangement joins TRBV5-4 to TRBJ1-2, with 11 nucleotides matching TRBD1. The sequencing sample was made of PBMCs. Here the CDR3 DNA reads TGTGCCAGCAGACGTGGGACAGGGGGTCGCTATGGCTACACCTTC. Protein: CASRRGTGGRYGYTF.